A selection of T cell receptor beta chains follows, all from one sample in a study of T-cell reconstitution after alpha-beta-depleted transplantation in children. TCRdb redid the calling of the PCR reads with MiXCR, one entry per CDR3 protein. The top ten clones hold roughly 4.8% of a sample with hundreds of thousands of distinct CDR3 sequences, roughly 16% of them seen once. The sample consisted of PBMCs, mostly from graft donor cells, taken 360 days after TCRalphabeta/CD19-depleted stem cell transplant. These receptors came from a male patient aged 10 to 17 who had a stem cell transplant for acute lymphoblastic leukemia, so the T cells may come from the graft donor. Each CDR3 is given with its conserved first and last residue.

V	J	CDR3
TRBV5-1	TRBJ2-4	CASSLPGTGAKNIQYF
TRBV27	TRBJ2-7	CASSPFAGGYEQYF
TRBV4-2	TRBJ2-7	CASSHLAGVQFSYEQYF
TRBV5-1	TRBJ2-7	CASTKSGPGLYEQYF
TRBV6-2/TRBV6-3	TRBJ2-7	CASSLRLWGPYEQYF
TRBV7-9	TRBJ2-1	CASSLAGVF
TRBV20-1	TRBJ1-1	CSASRDKNTEAFF
TRBV12-3/TRBV12-4	TRBJ2-1	CASSPGDRGIYNEQFF
TRBV12-3/TRBV12-4	TRBJ1-6	CASSFDLRSPLHF
TRBV6-2/TRBV6-3	TRBJ2-1	CASSPRTHSYNEQFF
TRBV4-1	TRBJ2-1	CASSRSGPGNEQFF
TRBV28	TRBJ2-3	CASNEPGPTDTQYF
TRBV3-1	TRBJ2-1	CASSPPGLAGGPEQFF
TRBV29-1	TRBJ1-2	CSVESGQGRRYGYTF
TRBV5-5	TRBJ2-4	CASSFWGSLLAKNIQYF
TRBV12-3/TRBV12-4	TRBJ2-2	CASSPLIGAGGTGELFF
TRBV29-1	TRBJ2-3	CSVVVRSTDTQYF
TRBV6-5	TRBJ1-1	CASSYLTDNTEAFF
TRBV12-3/TRBV12-4	TRBJ2-7	CASSLLDYSYEQYF
TRBV7-2	TRBJ1-2	CASSYSNRGGYGYTF
TRBV5-1	TRBJ2-3	CASSVPGLTDTQYF
TRBV5-5	TRBJ2-7	CASSPKTGLQRRYEQYF
TRBV15	TRBJ2-2	CATSSRGTGELFF
TRBV5-1	TRBJ1-1	CASTHGHNLNTEAFF
TRBV11-2	TRBJ1-4	CASSLLTLTGKLFF
TRBV5-4	TRBJ1-1	CASSLESRATEAFF
TRBV9	TRBJ2-4	CASSPTTGSGNIQYF
TRBV7-2	TRBJ2-3	CASSYAGITDTDTQYF
TRBV30	TRBJ2-7	CAWTALAGLSYEQYF
TRBV9	TRBJ2-2	CASSENSGIVGDTGELFF
TRBV4-1	TRBJ2-2	CASSPTFGQGALTGELFF
TRBV29-1	TRBJ2-1	CSVAGTRGWDEQFF
TRBV7-2	TRBJ2-1	CASSQWGTSGSFTPFF
TRBV5-1	TRBJ1-4	CASSPYLGQGATNEKLFF
TRBV12-3/TRBV12-4	TRBJ2-2	CASSFRGGPNTGELFF
TRBV7-6	TRBJ2-3	CASSFYGAGGADTQYF
TRBV7-9	TRBJ2-1	CASHSTGQGREQFF
TRBV7-9	TRBJ2-3	CASSRERGTDTQYF
TRBV27	TRBJ2-7	CASSPQGAIPYEQYF
TRBV15	TRBJ2-7	CATSRDGTDEQYF
TRBV7-9	TRBJ2-7	CASSLGDRAEQYF
TRBV11-2	TRBJ1-2	CASSPAVLNPQGSNYGYTF
TRBV6-1	TRBJ2-2	CASSRLAGPGELFF
TRBV6-2/TRBV6-3	TRBJ2-1	CASSLKQRLAASYNEQFF
TRBV27	TRBJ2-1	CASSFLGLNEQFF
TRBV7-9	TRBJ2-7	CASVPRAGRLGEQYF
TRBV20-1	TRBJ2-2	CSARKLAGELTGELFF
TRBV28	TRBJ2-5	CASRQQETQYF
TRBV20-1	TRBJ2-1	CSAPLAPSSYNEQFF
TRBV5-6	TRBJ2-5	CASTAGLAGSAGIQYF